The table lists the clone carrying this T cell receptor beta chain with many counts. Genomic DNA provided the template from which TCR beta VDJ and CDR3 profiles were obtained. TCRdb independently ran MiXCR on the reads; one entry per CDR3 protein. Of about 130,000 distinct CDR3 sequences in the sample, 48% were seen once. The data originate from a study of CD8+CD57+ T cells in acquired aplastic anemia. Germline assignment: CDR1 SGHVS and CDR2 FQNEAQ. The junction had 6 bases not matched to a gene; V was cut back by 1 base and J by 1 base. The CDR3 has 16 residues. This sequence was found in a human donor in good health, serving as a control. Sample: sorted CD4+, CD8+, or CD8+CD57+ T cells (not recorded which) from PBMCs. The V call is TRBV7-8, the J call TRBJ2-7; 8 bases fit TRBD1. This CDR3 is CASSLVWTGMSYEQYF. CDR3 sequence (DNA): TGTGCCAGCAGCTTAGTGTGGACAGGGATGTCCTACGAGCAGTACTTC.